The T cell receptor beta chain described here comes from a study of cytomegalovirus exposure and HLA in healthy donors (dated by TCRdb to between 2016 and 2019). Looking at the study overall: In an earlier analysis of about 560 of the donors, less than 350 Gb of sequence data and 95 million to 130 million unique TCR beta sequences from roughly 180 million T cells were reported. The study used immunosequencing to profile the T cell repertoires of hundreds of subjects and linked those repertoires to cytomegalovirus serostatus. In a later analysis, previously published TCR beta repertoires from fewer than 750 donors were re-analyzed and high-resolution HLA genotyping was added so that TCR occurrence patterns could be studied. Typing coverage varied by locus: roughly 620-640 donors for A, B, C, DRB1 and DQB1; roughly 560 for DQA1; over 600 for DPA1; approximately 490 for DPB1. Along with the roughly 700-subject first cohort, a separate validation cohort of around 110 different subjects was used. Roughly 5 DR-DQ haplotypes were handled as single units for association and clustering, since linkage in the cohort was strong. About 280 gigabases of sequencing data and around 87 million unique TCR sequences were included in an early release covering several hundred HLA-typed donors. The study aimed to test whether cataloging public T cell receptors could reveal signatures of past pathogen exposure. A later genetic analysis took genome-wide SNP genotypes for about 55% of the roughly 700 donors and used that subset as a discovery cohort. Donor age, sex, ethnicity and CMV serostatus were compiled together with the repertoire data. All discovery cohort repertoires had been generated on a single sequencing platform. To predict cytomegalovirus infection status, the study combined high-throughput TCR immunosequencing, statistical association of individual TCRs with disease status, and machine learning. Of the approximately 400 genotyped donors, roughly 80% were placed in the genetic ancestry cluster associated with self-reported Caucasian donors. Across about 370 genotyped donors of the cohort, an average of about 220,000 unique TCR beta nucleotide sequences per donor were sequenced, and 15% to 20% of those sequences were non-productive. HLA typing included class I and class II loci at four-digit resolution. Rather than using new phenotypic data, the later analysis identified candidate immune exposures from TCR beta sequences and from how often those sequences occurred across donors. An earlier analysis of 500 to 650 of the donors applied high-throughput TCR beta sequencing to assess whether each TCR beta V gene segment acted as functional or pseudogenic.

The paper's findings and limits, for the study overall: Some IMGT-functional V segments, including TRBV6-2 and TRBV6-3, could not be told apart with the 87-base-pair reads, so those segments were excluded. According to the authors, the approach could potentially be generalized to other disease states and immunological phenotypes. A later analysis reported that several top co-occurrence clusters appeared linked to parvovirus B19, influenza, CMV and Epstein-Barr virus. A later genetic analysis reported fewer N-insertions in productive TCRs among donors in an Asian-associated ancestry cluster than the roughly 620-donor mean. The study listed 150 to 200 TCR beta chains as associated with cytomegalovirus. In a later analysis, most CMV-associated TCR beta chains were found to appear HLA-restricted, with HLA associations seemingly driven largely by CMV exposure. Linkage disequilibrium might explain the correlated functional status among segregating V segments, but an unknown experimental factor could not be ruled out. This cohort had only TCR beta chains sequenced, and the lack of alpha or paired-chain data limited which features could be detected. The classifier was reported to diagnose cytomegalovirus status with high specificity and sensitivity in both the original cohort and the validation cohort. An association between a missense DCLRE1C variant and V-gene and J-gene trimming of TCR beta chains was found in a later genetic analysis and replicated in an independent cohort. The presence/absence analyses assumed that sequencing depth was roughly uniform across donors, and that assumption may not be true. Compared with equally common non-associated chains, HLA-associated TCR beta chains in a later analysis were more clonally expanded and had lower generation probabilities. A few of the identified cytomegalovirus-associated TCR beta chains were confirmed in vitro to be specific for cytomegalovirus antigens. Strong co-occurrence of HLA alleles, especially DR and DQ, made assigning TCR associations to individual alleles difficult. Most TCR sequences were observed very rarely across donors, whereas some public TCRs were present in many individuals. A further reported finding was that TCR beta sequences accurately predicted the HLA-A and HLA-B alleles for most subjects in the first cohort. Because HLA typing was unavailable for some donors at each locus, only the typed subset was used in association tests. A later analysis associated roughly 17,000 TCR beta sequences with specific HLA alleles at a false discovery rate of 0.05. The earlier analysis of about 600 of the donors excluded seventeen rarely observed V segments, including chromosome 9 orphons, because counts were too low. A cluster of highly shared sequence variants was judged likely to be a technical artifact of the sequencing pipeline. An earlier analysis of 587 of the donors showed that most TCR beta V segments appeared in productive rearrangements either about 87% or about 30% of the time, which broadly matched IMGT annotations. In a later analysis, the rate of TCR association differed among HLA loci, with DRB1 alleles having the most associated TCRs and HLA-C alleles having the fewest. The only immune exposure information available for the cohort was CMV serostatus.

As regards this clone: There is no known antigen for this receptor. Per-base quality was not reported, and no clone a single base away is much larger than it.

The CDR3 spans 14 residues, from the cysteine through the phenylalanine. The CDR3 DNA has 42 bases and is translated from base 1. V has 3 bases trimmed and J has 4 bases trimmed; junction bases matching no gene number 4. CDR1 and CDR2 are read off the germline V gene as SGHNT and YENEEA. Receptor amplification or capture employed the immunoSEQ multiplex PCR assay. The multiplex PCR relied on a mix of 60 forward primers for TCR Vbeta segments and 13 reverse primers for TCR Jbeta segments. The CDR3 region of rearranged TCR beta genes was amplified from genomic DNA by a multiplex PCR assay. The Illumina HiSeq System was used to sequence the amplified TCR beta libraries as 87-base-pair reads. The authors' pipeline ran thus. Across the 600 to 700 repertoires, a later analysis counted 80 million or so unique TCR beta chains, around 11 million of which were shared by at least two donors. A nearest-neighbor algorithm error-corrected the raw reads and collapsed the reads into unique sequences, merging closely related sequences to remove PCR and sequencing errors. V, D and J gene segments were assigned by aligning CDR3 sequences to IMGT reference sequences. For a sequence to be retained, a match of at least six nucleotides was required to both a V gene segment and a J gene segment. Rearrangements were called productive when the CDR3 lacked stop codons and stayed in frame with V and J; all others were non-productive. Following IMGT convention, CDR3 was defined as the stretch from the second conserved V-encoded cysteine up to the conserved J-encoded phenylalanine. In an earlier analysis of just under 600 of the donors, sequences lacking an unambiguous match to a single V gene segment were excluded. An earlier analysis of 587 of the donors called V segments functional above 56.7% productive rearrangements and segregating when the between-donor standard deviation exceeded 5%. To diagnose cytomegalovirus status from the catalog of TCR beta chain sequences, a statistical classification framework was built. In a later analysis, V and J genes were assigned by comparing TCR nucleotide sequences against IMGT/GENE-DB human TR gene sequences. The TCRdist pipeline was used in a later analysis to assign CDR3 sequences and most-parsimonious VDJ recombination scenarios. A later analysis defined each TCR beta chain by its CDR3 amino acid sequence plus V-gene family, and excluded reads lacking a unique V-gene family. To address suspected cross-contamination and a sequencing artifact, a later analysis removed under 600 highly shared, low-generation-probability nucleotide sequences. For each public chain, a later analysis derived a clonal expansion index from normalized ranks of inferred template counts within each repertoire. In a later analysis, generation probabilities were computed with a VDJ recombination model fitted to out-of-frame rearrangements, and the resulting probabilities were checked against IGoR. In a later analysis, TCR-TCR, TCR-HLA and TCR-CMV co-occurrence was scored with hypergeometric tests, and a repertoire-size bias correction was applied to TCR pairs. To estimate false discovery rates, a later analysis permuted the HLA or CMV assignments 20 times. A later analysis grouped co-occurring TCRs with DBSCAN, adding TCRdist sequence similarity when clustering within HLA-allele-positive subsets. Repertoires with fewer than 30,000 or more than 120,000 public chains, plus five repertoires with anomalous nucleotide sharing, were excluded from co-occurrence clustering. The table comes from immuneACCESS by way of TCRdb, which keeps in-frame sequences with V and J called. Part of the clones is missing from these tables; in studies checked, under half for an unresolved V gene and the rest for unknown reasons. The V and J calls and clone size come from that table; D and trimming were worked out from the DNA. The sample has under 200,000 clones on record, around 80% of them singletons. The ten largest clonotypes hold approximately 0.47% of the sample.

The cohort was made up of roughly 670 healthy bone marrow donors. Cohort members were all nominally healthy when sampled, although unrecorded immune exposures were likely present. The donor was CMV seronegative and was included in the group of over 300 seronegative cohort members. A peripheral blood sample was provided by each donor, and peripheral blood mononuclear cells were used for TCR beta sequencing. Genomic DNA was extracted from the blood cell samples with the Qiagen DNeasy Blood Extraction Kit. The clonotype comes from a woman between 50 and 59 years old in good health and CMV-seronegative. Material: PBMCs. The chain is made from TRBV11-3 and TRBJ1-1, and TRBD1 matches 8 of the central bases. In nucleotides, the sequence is TGTGCCAGCAGCTTGGACAGGGCGACCACTGAAGCTTTCTTT. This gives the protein CASSLDRATTEAFF.